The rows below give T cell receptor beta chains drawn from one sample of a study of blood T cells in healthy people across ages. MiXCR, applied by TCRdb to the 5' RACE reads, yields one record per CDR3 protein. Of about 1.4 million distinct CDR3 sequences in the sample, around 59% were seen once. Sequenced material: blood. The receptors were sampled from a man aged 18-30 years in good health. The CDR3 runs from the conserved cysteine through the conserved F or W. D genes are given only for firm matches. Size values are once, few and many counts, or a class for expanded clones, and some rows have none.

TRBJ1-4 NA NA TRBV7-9 TGTGCCAGCAGCAGCCCGAGTGAGGGGGAAAAACTGTTTTTT CASSSPSEGEKLFF
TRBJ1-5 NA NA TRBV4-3 TGCGCCAGCAGCCAAGGGGGGTCCCGCGGTCAGCCCCAGCATTTT CASSQGGSRGQPQHF
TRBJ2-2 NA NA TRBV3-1 TGTGCCAGCAGCCAAGGCGCCTTGACCGGGGAGCTGTTTTTT CASSQGALTGELFF
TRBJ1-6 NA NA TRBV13 TGTGCCAGCAGCTTAGCGGTCCGCCAGGGTATTTCACCCCTCCACTTT CASSLAVRQGISPLHF
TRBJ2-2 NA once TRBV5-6 TGTGCCAGCAGCTTGAGGACGACCGCGAACACCGGGGAGCTGTTTTTT CASSLRTTANTGELFF
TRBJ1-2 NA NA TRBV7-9 TGTGCCAGCGGAGGGGCAGACTATGGCTACACCTTC CASGGADYGYTF
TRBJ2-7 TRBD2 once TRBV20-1 TGCAGTGCTGGTGGGGGTAGCGGGTACAATGAGCAGTACTTC CSAGGGSGYNEQYF
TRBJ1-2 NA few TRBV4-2 TGTGCCAGCAGCCAAGTTGGGACACCAAGCTACACCTTC CASSQVGTPSYTF
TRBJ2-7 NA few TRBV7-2 TGTGCCAGCAGCCCGCCCAGGGGTCACGAGCAGTACTTC CASSPPRGHEQYF
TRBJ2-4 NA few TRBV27 TGTGCCAGCAGCTGGAGGACTTCCAGGGACATTCAGTACTTC CASSWRTSRDIQYF
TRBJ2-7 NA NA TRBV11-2 TGTGCCAGCAGCCTGGGGGCAGTTCTTTACTACGAGCAGTACTTC CASSLGAVLYYEQYF
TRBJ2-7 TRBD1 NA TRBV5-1 TGCGCCAGCAGCCACGGGACAGCTTTTACCCCTGACTACGAGCAGTACTTC CASSHGTAFTPDYEQYF
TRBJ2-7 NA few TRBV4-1 TGCGCCAGCAGCACCCGGGCCTCGGGGTCCTACGAGCAGTACTTC CASSTRASGSYEQYF
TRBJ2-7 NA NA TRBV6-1 TGTGCCAGCAGTACGGCTGGCCTTGGCGAGCAGTACTTC CASSTAGLGEQYF
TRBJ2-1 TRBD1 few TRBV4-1 TGCGCCAGCAGCCAAGGGACAGGGAATAATGAGCAGTTCTTC CASSQGTGNNEQFF
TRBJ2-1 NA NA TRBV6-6 TGTGCCAGCGGCGGGGTGGGGACTTACAATGAGCAGTTCTTC CASGGVGTYNEQFF
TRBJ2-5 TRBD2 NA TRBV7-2 TGTGCCAGCAGCTTCCACGGGACTAGCGGACACAATGAGCAGTACTTC CASSFHGTSGHNEQYF
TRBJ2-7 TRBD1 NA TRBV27 TGTGCCAGCAGTCCATCACGGGACAGGGCTTACGAGCAGTACTTC CASSPSRDRAYEQYF
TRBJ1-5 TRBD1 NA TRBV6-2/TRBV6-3 TGTGCCAGCAACAACCCAGGGGGCATCCAGCATTTT CASNNPGGIQHF